Presented here are 12 T cell receptor beta chains from one specimen sequenced in a study of human T cells and chemical hapten exposure. TCRdb redid the calling of the RACE reads with MiXCR, one entry per CDR3 protein. The sample yields 150,000 to 200,000 distinct CDR3 sequences, under 30% seen once. Sample time point: patch test 3, about 24 weeks after DPC sensitization. As for treatment: therapeutic diphenylcyclopropenone sensitization with weekly scalp DPC. Sequencing used whole blood, obtained in connection with sensitization to the hapten diphenylcyclopropenone (DPC). The receptors originated from a woman aged 40 to 50 with alopecia areata. Some clones in this sample may be carry-over from other donors' samples.

The rearrangement joins TRBV12-3 or TRBV12-4 to TRBJ1-2; D is possibly TRBD1 (5 bases). CDR3 size: 12 residues. V lost 6 bases, J lost 8 bases, and 13 bases lay in between. For the CDR3, the DNA is TGTGCCAGCAGACTGGGGCAGGGCGGCTACACCTTC. Translating gives CASRLGQGGYTF.

The chain is built from TRBV20-1 and TRBJ2-4; maybe TRBD1 (6 bases). V was trimmed by 5 bases and J by 3 bases, leaving 23 bases between them. The CDR3 has 17 residues. Germline CDR1 reads DFQATT; CDR2 reads SNEGSKA (reference sequence). The CDR3: CSAPPVDRPSGKNIQYF. The DNA for the CDR3 is TGCAGTGCTCCCCCCGTCGACAGGCCATCGGGCAAAAACATTCAGTACTTC.

This clonotype occurred a few times. The chain recombines TRBV10-3 with TRBJ2-3, with D possibly being TRBD2 (6 bases). V lost 8 bases and J lost 4, with 13 bases in between. This CDR3 has 13 amino acids. Germline-derived CDR1 and CDR2 are ENHRY and SYGVKD. CDR3 in DNA: TGTGCCATCGGTTCGGGGGAGGCAGATACGCAGTATTTT. Encoded protein: CAIGSGEADTQYF.

At least ten counts were recorded for this clonotype. The chain employs TRBV12-3 or TRBV12-4 and TRBJ2-1; no firm D call. The CDR3 is 11 residues long. V was cut by 6 bases and J by 7 bases, with 7 bases left in between. The CDR3 DNA sequence: TGTGCCAGCAGCTTGGTTAATGAGCAGTTCTTC. This translates into CASSLVNEQFF.

This clonotype was observed a handful of times. The V gene is TRBV20-1, the J gene TRBJ1-1, with 8 positions matching TRBD1. Germline CDR1 is DFQATT and CDR2 is SNEGSKA (reference sequence). V lost 5 bases to trimming and J lost 2 bases; unmatched junction nucleotides: 4. The length of the CDR3 is 13 residues. The CDR3 reads CSAGQGANTEAFF. CDR3 DNA sequence: TGCAGTGCTGGCCAGGGGGCAAACACTGAAGCTTTCTTT.

This clonotype was observed a handful of times. The chain joins TRBV7-9 to TRBJ1-1; D ambiguous. Germline loops: CDR1 SEHNR, CDR2 FQNEAQ (reference sequence). Trimming took off 5 bases at V and 1 base at J, with 8 bases between the two ends. The CDR3 is 13 amino acids. CDR3 coding DNA: TGTGCCAGCAGCCCCCTCCCGAACACTGAAGCTTTCTTT. Its translation: CASSPLPNTEAFF.

V gene TRBV6-5 combines with J gene TRBJ2-7; the D call may be TRBD1 or TRBD2 (5 bases each). Germline CDR1 is MNHEY and CDR2 is SVGAGI. CDR3 size: 14 residues. With 6 bases removed from V and 1 base from J, the gap between germline ends came to 13 bases. This chain's CDR3 is CASRTGTLSYEQYF. The CDR3 nucleotides are TGTGCCAGCAGGACCGGGACGTTGTCCTACGAGCAGTACTTC.

This clonotype has a handful of counts. The V gene is TRBV18, the J gene TRBJ2-7; D might be TRBD1 or TRBD2, each matching 5 bases. The V gene lost 5 bases and the J gene lost 3 bases, with 23 bases spanning the gap. The germline V gene has CDR1 KGHSH and CDR2 LQKENI. The CDR3 covers 17 residues. CDR3 in amino acids: CASSANMWGVGDYEQYF. CDR3 nucleotides: TGTGCCAGCTCAGCGAATATGTGGGGAGTGGGGGACTACGAGCAGTACTTC. Combining the CDR3 with reference TRBV18 and TRBJ2-7 gives the whole variable domain NAGVMQNPRHLVRRRGQEARLRCSPMKGHSHVYWYRQLPEEGLKFMVYLQKENIIDESGMPKERFSAEFPKEGPSILRIQQVVRGDSAAYFCASSANMWGVGDYEQYFGPGTRLTVT.

This clonotype was counted at least ten times. The V call is TRBV7-9, the J call TRBJ1-1; D not resolved. V shed 1 base and J shed 0 bases, with 9 bases lying between them. The CDR3 length is 15 residues. The germline V gene encodes CDR1 SEHNR and CDR2 FQNEAQ (reference sequence). CDR3 protein: CASSLGPTMNTEAFF. CDR3 DNA sequence: TGTGCCAGCAGCTTAGGTCCGACCATGAACACTGAAGCTTTCTTT.

The gene calls are TRBV29-1 and TRBJ2-5; possible D gene TRBD1, 5 bases. The CDR3 covers 12 residues. Germline CDR1 reads SQVTM; CDR2 reads ANQGSEA. Trimming took off 7 bases at V and 1 base at J, with 10 bases between the two ends. The DNA of the CDR3 is TGCAGCGAGAAAGGGGCCCAAGAGACCCAGTACTTC. As protein: CSEKGAQETQYF.

This clonotype was seen a handful of times. DNA for the CDR3: TGTGCCAGCAGCTCTGACACAAACAATGAGCAGTTCTTC. It is translated as CASSSDTNNEQFF. The rearrangement links TRBV7-2 to TRBJ2-1; no clear D. In germline, CDR1 is SGHTA, CDR2 FQGNSA. Between the trimmed V and J ends, which lost 4 bases and 5 bases, there was a span of 9 bases. CDR3 length: 13 amino acids.

The chain is built from TRBV29-1 and TRBJ1-1, with TRBD1 matching over 8 bases. Germline V gives CDR1 SQVTM, CDR2 ANQGSEA. The CDR3 runs 12 residues. V lost 4 bases, J lost 4 bases, and 2 bases stayed unmatched. CDR3 residues: CSVGQGATEAFF. The CDR3 nucleotides are TGCAGCGTTGGGCAGGGGGCCACTGAAGCTTTCTTT.